These 27 T cell receptor beta chains were sequenced from one sample in a study of regulatory T cells in long-lasting Graves disease. Time point reported: newly diagnosed GD, antithyroid drugs for less than 3 months. There was RNA extracted from PBMCs, and the TCR library was made from it. The authors built TCR beta libraries using iRepertoire HTBI primers and Arm-PCR of CDR3 regions. TCRdb re-called the multiplex PCR reads through MiXCR, storing one row per CDR3 protein. Among 300,000 to 400,000 distinct CDR3 sequences listed, 15% to 20% were seen once. The sequenced sample was peripheral blood mononuclear cells (PBMCs), obtained at new diagnosis, from a patient treated with antithyroid drugs. The receptors originated from a female donor with Graves disease.

The V gene is TRBV7-9, the J gene TRBJ2-1; tentative D call: TRBD2 (6 bases). CDR1 is SEHNR and CDR2 is FQNEAQ in the germline V gene (reference sequence). V was shortened by 5 bases and J by 1 base, with 12 bases between the two germline ends. The CDR3 length is 15 residues. The CDR3 sequence is CASSLTSKSYNEQFF. The CDR3 nucleotides are TGTGCCAGCAGCCTAACTAGCAAGTCCTACAATGAGCAGTTCTTC.

In regard to this clonotype: One end of the junction does not line up with germline, which may come from a read error. The chain employs TRBV18 and TRBJ2-7; TRBD1 aligns across 9 bases. There are 16 residues in the CDR3. Germline values: CDR1 KGHSH, CDR2 LQKENI. The CDR3 sequence: CDSSPPGGQGSYEQYF. The CDR3 coding sequence is TGTGACAGCTCACCACCGGGGGGACAGGGCTCCTACGAGCAGTACTTC.

The rearrangement joins TRBV4-1 to TRBJ2-1; weak D call: TRBD2 (5 bases). V lost 0 bases and J 5 bases, leaving 20 bases between the germline ends. The CDR3 loop spans 18 amino acids. Germline-derived CDR1 and CDR2 are MGHRA and YSYEKL. CDR3 protein: CASSQESWASRGNNEQFF. The CDR3 DNA follows: TGCGCCAGCAGCCAAGAGAGTTGGGCAAGTCGGGGTAACAATGAGCAGTTCTTC.

This clonotype has more than one count but fewer than ten. Here the CDR3 reads CASSPGQGELNYGYTF. CDR3 bases: TGTGCCAGCTCACCCGGACAGGGGGAGCTTAACTATGGCTACACCTTC. The rearrangement uses TRBV18 and TRBJ1-2, with 10 bases aligning to TRBD1. Germline lookup yields CDR1 KGHSH and CDR2 LQKENI. This CDR3 has 16 residues. Trimming removed 3 bases from V and 1 base from J; junction bases left unmatched: 5.

There are many counts of this clonotype. The chain carries TRBV20-1 and TRBJ2-1; D might be TRBD1 or TRBD2, each matching 5 bases. Looked up from germline, CDR1 is DFQATT and CDR2 is SNEGSKA (reference sequence). V was trimmed by 0 bases and J by 6 bases, leaving 18 bases between them. The CDR3 has 16 amino acids. In nucleotides, the CDR3 is TGCAGTGCTAGAGATTACCGGGACCCCGGGTCCAATGAGCAGTTCTTC. Its translation is CSARDYRDPGSNEQFF.

Details on this clonotype: It differs at one base from a far larger clone, so likely a read error. Here the CDR3 omits its conserved ending phenylalanine or tryptophan, so a read error is the likely source. J is TRBJ2-3 and V is TRBV7-9; no clear D. Germline CDR1 is SEHNR and CDR2 is FQNEAQ (reference sequence). The CDR3 sequence is 14 residues long. Trimming shortened V by 1 base and J by 2 bases, and 7 bases separated the two germline ends. The CDR3 DNA follows: TGTGCCAGCAGCTTAGAACCACTCACAGATACGCAGTATTTG. Protein: CASSLEPLTDTQYL.

This clonotype was found many times. The chain uses TRBV27 and TRBJ2-7; TRBD2 might be the D (6 bases). Germline V gives CDR1 MNHEY, CDR2 SMNVEV (reference sequence). Between the trimmed V and J ends, which lost 5 bases and 0 bases, there was a span of 11 bases. This CDR3 spans 14 amino acids. The CDR3 loop is CASSVADSSYEQYF. CDR3 nucleotides: TGTGCCAGCAGTGTAGCGGATAGCTCCTACGAGCAGTACTTC.

This clonotype was counted a few times. The V and J genes are TRBV19 and TRBJ1-1; 7 bases are a match to TRBD1. The CDR3 consists of 12 residues. The germline V gene encodes CDR1 LNHDA and CDR2 SQIVND (reference sequence). J was trimmed by 7 bases and V by 3 bases; bases with no gene match: 2. The CDR3 DNA reads TGTGCCAGTAGTATTAGGACAGGTGAAGCTTTCTTT. It encodes CASSIRTGEAFF.

This clonotype has a count of ten or more. The chain carries TRBV12-3 or TRBV12-4 and TRBJ1-2, with D hard to call. The CDR3 extends over 16 amino acids. V was shortened by 5 bases and J by 0 bases, with 16 bases between the two germline ends. CDR3 residues: CASSSARDLANYGYTF. The CDR3 coding sequence is TGTGCCAGCAGTAGTGCGAGGGATCTAGCTAACTATGGCTACACCTTC.

This clonotype was counted at least ten times. The V call is TRBV6-1, the J call TRBJ2-7; D is perhaps TRBD1 (6 bases). Germline CDR1 and CDR2: MNHNS and SASEGT. The CDR3 is 19 residues long. Trimming removed 5 bases at V and 11 bases at J, with 37 bases between. Here the CDR3 DNA reads TGTGCCAGCAGTCGACCAGACAGGTCCGGAAAGCCGACGGTCCGGCAAGAGTACTTC. This sequence encodes CASSRPDRSGKPTVRQEYF.

The V gene is TRBV7-9, the J gene TRBJ2-7, with no clear D. Trimming removed 0 bases from V and 6 bases from J, with 9 bases in between. Germline CDR1 SEHNR, CDR2 FQNEAQ (reference sequence). This CDR3 spans 13 amino acids. CDR3 sequence reads: CASSLALSGEQYF. The DNA of the CDR3 is TGTGCCAGCAGCTTAGCGCTAAGTGGCGAGCAGTACTTC. The full variable domain, its missing parts supplied by reference TRBV7-9 and TRBJ2-7, is DTGVSQNPRHKITKRGQNVTFRCDPISEHNRLYWYRQTLGQGPEFLTYFQNEAQLEKSRLLSDRFSAERPKGSFSTLEIQRTEQGDSAMYLCASSLALSGEQYFGPGTRLTVT.

This clonotype has ten or more counts. The rearrangement uses TRBV11-3 and TRBJ1-4, with 8 bases that match TRBD1. The germline V gene has CDR1 SGHNT and CDR2 YENEEA. The CDR3 contains 14 residues. V trimming: 5 bases; J trimming: 3 bases; junction bases outside the gene matches: 2. CDR3 amino acids: CASSQGQANEKLFF. The CDR3 DNA follows: TGTGCCAGCAGCCAGGGACAGGCTAATGAAAAACTGTTTTTT.

This clonotype was counted many times. This chain connects TRBV11-2 to TRBJ1-1, with D tentatively TRBD1 (6 bases). Trimming removed 7 bases at V and 6 bases at J, with 21 bases between. Germline V gene data show CDR1 as SGHAT and CDR2 as FQNNGV. This CDR3 comprises 15 residues. CDR3 sequence: CASTFQGRRVPEAFF. CDR3 DNA: TGTGCCAGCACTTTCCAGGGGAGGAGAGTCCCTGAAGCTTTCTTT.

The rearrangement uses TRBV10-3 and TRBJ2-1, with 11 nucleotides matching TRBD2. This CDR3 comprises 14 residues. V gave up 3 bases and J gave up 10 bases; unmatched junction bases: 5. Germline assignment: CDR1 ENHRY and CDR2 SYGVKD. The CDR3 is CAISEGTSGYEQFF. CDR3 coding DNA: TGTGCCATCAGTGAAGGGACTAGCGGCTACGAGCAGTTCTTC.

The genes are TRBV12-3 or TRBV12-4 and TRBJ2-1; TRBD1 matches 10 bases. The CDR3 extends over 15 amino acids. The trim removed 5 bases at V and 6 bases at J, leaving 7 bases unmatched. DNA for the CDR3: TGTGCCAGCAGTCCAGGACAGGGGGTCGGCAATGAGCAGTTCTTC. It is translated as CASSPGQGVGNEQFF.

This clonotype has a count of ten or more. The V call is TRBV7-9, the J call TRBJ2-3, with D perhaps matching TRBD2 (5 bases). The CDR3 runs to 14 residues. The V gene's germline CDR1 is SEHNR and CDR2 FQNEAQ (reference sequence). V lost 7 bases and J lost 1, with 12 bases in between. As DNA, the CDR3 is TGTGCCAGCATCACGGACTGGCGCACAGATACGCAGTATTTT. It codes for CASITDWRTDTQYF.

This clonotype was observed at least ten times. This chain links TRBV6-1 with TRBJ1-6, with D possibly matching TRBD1 (6 bases). CDR3 length: 14 residues. Trimming shortened V by 6 bases and J by 11 bases, and 17 bases separated the two germline ends. Germline CDR1 is MNHNS and CDR2 is SASEGT. The DNA for the CDR3 is TGTGCCAGCAGGCCGACAGGTTCTCTCCCACCCCTCCACTTT. Its protein product is CASRPTGSLPPLHF.

This clonotype was found many times. This rearrangement joins TRBV6-9 to TRBJ2-1; TRBD2 might be the D (6 bases). Trimming stripped 4 bases from V and 1 base from J, with 11 bases between. CDR3 length: 15 amino acids. Germline loops: CDR1 MNHGY, CDR2 SVAAGI. The CDR3 spells CASSFDGLSYNEQFF. The CDR3 coding sequence is TGTGCCAGCAGTTTCGACGGACTATCCTACAATGAGCAGTTCTTC.

The chain recombines TRBV27 with TRBJ2-5, with D possibly called TRBD1 or TRBD2 (5 bases each). The V gene's germline CDR1 is MNHEY and CDR2 SMNVEV (reference sequence). This CDR3 is built from 15 residues. V lost 8 bases and J 4 bases, leaving 20 bases between the germline ends. Here the CDR3 reads CASAPGAGTGETQYF. The CDR3 coding sequence is TGTGCCAGCGCCCCCGGGGCAGGGACGGGAGAGACCCAGTACTTC.

This clonotype was counted at least ten times. The genes are TRBV27 and TRBJ2-7; 8 bases are shared with TRBD2. CDR1 is MNHEY and CDR2 is SMNVEV in the germline V gene (reference sequence). There are 16 residues in the CDR3. V shed 3 bases and J 6 bases; nucleotides not matched to a gene: 13. The CDR3 DNA sequence: TGTGCCAGCAGTTTGGTAGCGGGAACCTCTTGGTTCGAGCAGTACTTC. Protein sequence: CASSLVAGTSWFEQYF.

This clonotype came up many times. This chain connects TRBV28 to TRBJ2-7, with D possibly matching TRBD1 (6 bases). Germline V lookup: CDR1 MDHEN, CDR2 SYDVKM. With 7 bases removed from V and 0 bases from J, the gap between germline ends came to 22 bases. This CDR3 is built from 17 residues. In DNA, the CDR3 is TGTGCCAGCACCCAGGGGCGTGGCGCAGGGAGCTCCTACGAGCAGTACTTC. Translation gives CASTQGRGAGSSYEQYF.

This clonotype has a count of ten or more. The chain links TRBV2 to TRBJ1-5; no firm D call. This CDR3 spans 13 amino acids. CDR1 and CDR2 (germline): SNHLY, FYNNEI. V was cut by 3 bases and J by 0 bases, with 3 bases left in between. The CDR3 here is CASSDTSNQPQHF. In nucleotides, the CDR3 is TGTGCCAGCAGTGATACTAGCAATCAGCCCCAGCATTTT.

This clonotype was observed many times. The V call is TRBV7-9, the J call TRBJ1-3; TRBD1 might be the D (5 bases). Germline V gives CDR1 SEHNR, CDR2 FQNEAQ (reference sequence). There are 13 residues in the CDR3. Trimming pared 9 bases from V and 4 bases from J, leaving 13 bases between. CDR3 loop: CASEGILGNTIYF. In nucleotides, the CDR3 is TGTGCCAGTGAGGGGATACTAGGAAACACCATATATTTT.

This clonotype has a handful of counts. The chain combines TRBV20-1 with TRBJ1-1; D is undetermined. Trimming left V 4 bases short and J 3 bases short, with 9 bases between. Germline CDR1 reads DFQATT; CDR2 reads SNEGSKA (reference sequence). CDR3 length: 12 residues. The CDR3 is CSAKISDTEAFF. Here the CDR3 DNA reads TGCAGTGCTAAGATCTCGGACACTGAAGCTTTCTTT.

This clonotype was observed many times. The chain links TRBV2 to TRBJ2-7; D gene unclear. CDR1 is SNHLY and CDR2 is FYNNEI in the germline V gene. This CDR3 has 12 amino acids. Trimming removed 5 bases from V and 3 bases from J, with 8 bases in between. CDR3 in amino acids: CASSHQNYEQYF. The CDR3, as DNA: TGTGCCAGCAGTCACCAAAACTACGAGCAGTACTTC.

In this sample, this clonotype turned up many times. The chain has TRBV6-1 and TRBJ1-6; no definite D call. Trimming took off 7 bases at V and 10 bases at J, with 14 bases between the two ends. The CDR3 loop spans 13 amino acids. CDR1 is MNHNS, CDR2 SASEGT, per germline. The CDR3 DNA is TGTGCCAGCATGCCCGCTATAGGATCACCCCTCCACTTT. It translates to CASMPAIGSPLHF.

This clonotype was seen only a few times. In this CDR3 the conserved last residue, phenylalanine or tryptophan, is missing, so a read error is likely. The limits of the CDR3 on the DNA are not certain, so only TCRdb's listed CDR3 is given. The rearrangement links TRBV11-2 to TRBJ2-1; the DNA was not compared with TRBD2, the D call given in the table. In germline, CDR1 is SGHAT, CDR2 FQNNGV. The CDR3 has 16 amino acids, counting both end residues. CDR3 sequence reads: CASSWSAGNTYNEQSL.